This note documents a single TCR beta chain sequence. The data were taken from a study of blood T cell repertoires in COVID-19. For the study at large: Acute and convalescent COVID-19 samples came from the United States, Italy and Spain. Sources were T cells, B-cell-depleted T cells, or PBMCs; the material itself was cDNA or gDNA.

The CDR3 consists of 17 residues. In the original workflow: For nucleated cells, counts were estimated from reference gene primer amplification. Measured with immunoSEQ multiplex PCR; TCRdb has only the in-frame clones, and not every one. The V and J calls and clone size are taken from that table; D and trimming were inferred from the DNA. The table has some 150,000 clones, approximately 90% seen once. The chain has TRBV21-1 and TRBJ1-2; TRBD1 is taken as the D call from the table, unchecked against the DNA. TRBV21-1 is deemed a pseudogene. The sequence was obtained from a woman aged 50 to 60 with active or convalescent COVID-19. Sequenced material: peripheral blood. Here the CDR3 DNA reads TGTGCCAGCAGCAATAGGCCAGGGGGGCAGTATTTCTATGGCTACACCTTC. Protein: CASSNRPGGQYFYGYTF.